These T cell receptor beta chains were read from a single sample in a study of PD-L1 blockade in urothelial cancer. Profiled with immunoSEQ multiplex PCR; TCRdb holds only in-frame clones, not every one. The top ten hold more than 15% of the sample, which has roughly 41,000 clones, about four fifths seen once. The sample consisted of PBMCs, taken around atezolizumab (anti-PD-L1) treatment. The receptor set was obtained from a man in his fifties or sixties with urothelial cancer. CDR3s include the opening cysteine and the closing phenylalanine or tryptophan. D genes are given only for firm matches. Size is stated for part of the rows, as once, few or many counts, or as a class when the clone is expanded.

j_gene,abundance,d_gene,v_gene,CDR3nt,CDR3aa
TRBJ1-4,few,NA,TRBV5-4,TGTGCCAGCAGCTGGGGGGGTGGAGCAACTAATGAAAAACTGTTTTTT,CASSWGGGATNEKLFF
TRBJ2-2,NA,TRBD2,TRBV9,TGTGCCAGCAGCGTTAGCGGGGGGCTCACCGGGGAGCTGTTTTTT,CASSVSGGLTGELFF
TRBJ1-2,NA,NA,TRBV30,TGTGCCTGGGGGGGCTTAGGGTTCCGGGGTGGCTACACCTTC,CAWGGLGFRGGYTF
TRBJ1-5,NA,TRBD1,TRBV4-1,TGCGCCAGCAGCCAAGCGCAGGGGGGTCAGCCCCAGCATTTT,CASSQAQGGQPQHF
TRBJ2-3,NA,NA,TRBV7-8,TGTGCCAGCAGCCCCCGACAAGCTACTAGCACAGATACGCAGTATTTT,CASSPRQATSTDTQYF
TRBJ2-7,NA,TRBD1,TRBV14,TGTGCCAGCAGCCAAGTTTGGGGACAGACCTACGAGCAGTACTTC,CASSQVWGQTYEQYF
TRBJ2-7,NA,TRBD1,TRBV7-8,TGTGCCAGCAGCGACGACAGGGGGGTCGAGCAGTACTTC,CASSDDRGVEQYF
TRBJ1-1,NA,NA,TRBV6-5,TGTGCCAGCAGTTACGAGGTAGGGAACACTGAAGCTTTCTTT,CASSYEVGNTEAFF
TRBJ1-5,NA,NA,TRBV4-1,TGCGCCAGCAGCCGCTACGGTACAGGGAATAGCAATCAGCCCCAGCATTTT,CASSRYGTGNSNQPQHF
TRBJ1-2,NA,NA,TRBV4-1,TGCGCCAGCAGCCAAGATCCCGGGTCTCAGTATGGCTACACCTTC,CASSQDPGSQYGYTF
TRBJ1-2,NA,NA,TRBV5-4,TGTGCCAGCAGCTTGAGGGGCCTTGGTTGGGATGGCTACACCTTC,CASSLRGLGWDGYTF
TRBJ2-3,NA,TRBD2,TRBV4-1,TGCGCCAGCAGCCAGGGGGGACTAGCGGGGCCGCCGGATACGCAGTATTTT,CASSQGGLAGPPDTQYF
TRBJ1-6,NA,TRBD1,TRBV2,TGTGCCACTAATACCGGGACAGGGATTTCACCCCTCCACTTT,CATNTGTGISPLHF
TRBJ2-3,NA,TRBD2,TRBV7-8,TGTGCCAGCAGCTTGAGGGGACTAGCGGGCGCTAGCACAGATACGCAGTATTTT,CASSLRGLAGASTDTQYF
TRBJ1-2,NA,NA,TRBV28,TGTGCCAGCAGTTTCTCGGGGAGCTATGGCTACACCTTC,CASSFSGSYGYTF
TRBJ2-7,NA,NA,TRBV25-1,TGTGCCAGCGCCTCGAAGCAGGGAACCTACGAGCAGTACTTC,CASASKQGTYEQYF
TRBJ1-1,NA,NA,TRBV28,TGTGCCAGCAGTTCCCCAGCCGGGGGGCAGGACACTGAAGCTTTCTTT,CASSSPAGGQDTEAFF
TRBJ1-5,NA,NA,TRBV6-1,TGTGCCAGCAGTACAGGACCCAATCAGCCCCAGCATTTT,CASSTGPNQPQHF
TRBJ1-1,once,NA,TRBV4-1,TGCGCCAGCAGCCGCGTCGGGTGGGGGGCTGAAGCTTTCTTT,CASSRVGWGAEAFF
TRBJ2-2,NA,TRBD1,TRBV25-1,TGTGCCAGCAGTGAATCAGTGACAGGGTCCGGGGAGCTGTTTTTT,CASSESVTGSGELFF
TRBJ2-5,NA,NA,TRBV4-1,TGCGCCAGCAGCCATCCTCGAACAGGGAACCAAGAGACCCAGTACTTC,CASSHPRTGNQETQYF
TRBJ1-5,few,NA,TRBV19,TGTGCCAGTAGTATTAACAGGGAAGGCAATCAGCCCCAGCATTTT,CASSINREGNQPQHF
TRBJ2-5,NA,TRBD1,TRBV5-4,TGTGCCAGCAGCCGTCCCGGACAGGGGAGGGAGACCCAGTACTTC,CASSRPGQGRETQYF
TRBJ1-2,NA,NA,TRBV5-1,TGCGCCAGCAGCTTCAGTTACAGGGATGAAGGCTACACCTTC,CASSFSYRDEGYTF
TRBJ2-7,NA,TRBD1,TRBV30,TGTGCCGCGGACAGGCGGTACGACGAGCAGTACTTC,CAADRRYDEQYF
TRBJ2-3,NA,TRBD2,TRBV5-1,TGCGCCAGCAGCTCCGCCGGGACTAGAGGTGCAGATACGCAGTATTTT,CASSSAGTRGADTQYF
TRBJ2-5,once,TRBD1,TRBV19,TGTGCCAGTAGTAAGGGACAGGGACCAGAGACCCAGTACTTC,CASSKGQGPETQYF
TRBJ1-6,NA,TRBD1,TRBV19,TGTGCCAGTAGTATTGCCAGCAGGGGGGCACCCCTCCACTTT,CASSIASRGAPLHF
TRBJ2-7,NA,NA,TRBV14,TGTGCCAGCAGTCTAGGAAGGGGTCCCTACGAGCAGTACTTC,CASSLGRGPYEQYF
TRBJ2-1,NA,NA,TRBV13,TGTGCCAGCAGCGGAGGAAAGTGGGGGGGGGCGGTCTACAATGAGCAGTTCTTC,CASSGGKWGGAVYNEQFF
TRBJ2-3,once,TRBD1,TRBV19,TGTGCCAGTAGCCGGCCGCCGGGACAGAGCACAGATACGCAGTATTTT,CASSRPPGQSTDTQYF
TRBJ1-4,NA,NA,TRBV2,TGTGCCAGTGGGGGGGGACGCGGTGAAAAACTGTTTTTT,CASGGGRGEKLFF
TRBJ2-7,NA,NA,TRBV11-1,TGTGCCAGCAGTCATCGCGGGGAGCAGTACTTC,CASSHRGEQYF
TRBJ2-3,NA,NA,TRBV29-1,TGCAGCGTTGCCCTAGCCAACCCTAGCACAGATACGCAGTATTTT,CSVALANPSTDTQYF
TRBJ2-7,NA,NA,TRBV11-3,TGTGCCAGCAGCTTAGAGGCGGAGTCCGAGCAGTACTTC,CASSLEAESEQYF
TRBJ2-7,NA,NA,TRBV28,TGTGCCAGCAGTGGGGCCGACGAGCAGTACTTC,CASSGADEQYF
TRBJ1-4,NA,NA,TRBV18,TGTGCCAGCTCACCTCTTCAGCCGGGGAACTCAGAAAAACTGTTTTTT,CASSPLQPGNSEKLFF
TRBJ2-7,NA,NA,TRBV28,TGTGCCAGCAGTTCCCAGGGGGGCGAGCAGTACTTC,CASSSQGGEQYF
TRBJ2-7,NA,TRBD1,TRBV6-1,TGTGCCAGCAGGGTTAACAGGGGGCAATACGAGCAGTACTTC,CASRVNRGQYEQYF
TRBJ1-3,NA,NA,TRBV10-2,TGCGCCAGCAGTGAGACCCTAGATACTGGAAACACCATATATTTT,CASSETLDTGNTIYF
TRBJ1-1,NA,NA,TRBV2,TGTGCCAGCAGTCCCGAGGGAGCTGAAGCTTTCTTT,CASSPEGAEAFF
TRBJ2-5,few,TRBD1,TRBV5-6,TGTGCCAGCAGCTACGGGACAGGGTTGGAGACCCAGTACTTC,CASSYGTGLETQYF